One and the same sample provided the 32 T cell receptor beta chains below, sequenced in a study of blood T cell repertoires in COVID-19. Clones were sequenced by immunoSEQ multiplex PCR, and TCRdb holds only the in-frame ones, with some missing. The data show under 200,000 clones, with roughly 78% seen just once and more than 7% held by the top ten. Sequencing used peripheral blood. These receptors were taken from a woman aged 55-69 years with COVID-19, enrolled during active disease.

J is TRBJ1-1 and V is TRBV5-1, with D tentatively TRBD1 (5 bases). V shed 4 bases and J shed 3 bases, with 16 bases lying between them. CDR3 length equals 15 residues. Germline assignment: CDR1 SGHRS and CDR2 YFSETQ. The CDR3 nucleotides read TGCGCCAGCAGCCTATTCGGTGGGGGGGACACTGAAGCTTTCTTT. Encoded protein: CASSLFGGGDTEAFF.

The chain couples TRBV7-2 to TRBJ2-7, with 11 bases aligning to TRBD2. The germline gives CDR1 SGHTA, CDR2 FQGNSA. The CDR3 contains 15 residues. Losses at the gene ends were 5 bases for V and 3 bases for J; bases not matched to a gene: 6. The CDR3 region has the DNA TGTGCCAGCAGCCTTCCGGGACTAGCGGTCTACGAGCAGTACTTC. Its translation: CASSLPGLAVYEQYF. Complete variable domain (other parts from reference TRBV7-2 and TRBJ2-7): GAGVSQSPSNKVTEKGKDVELRCDPISGHTALYWYRQSLGQGLEFLIYFQGNSAPDKSGLPSDRFSAERTGGSVSTLTIQRTQQEDSAVYLCASSLPGLAVYEQYFGPGTRLTVT.

The CDR3 DNA is TGTGCCAGCAGTCCCACTTGGGACAGGGATTATGGCTACACCTTC. This encodes CASSPTWDRDYGYTF. The rearrangement joins TRBV2 to TRBJ1-2; 9 bases fit TRBD1. CDR3 length: 15 amino acids. The J segment lost 5 bases and the V segment lost 5 bases, leaving 9 bases of the junction unmatched. From germline, CDR1 is SNHLY and CDR2 FYNNEI.

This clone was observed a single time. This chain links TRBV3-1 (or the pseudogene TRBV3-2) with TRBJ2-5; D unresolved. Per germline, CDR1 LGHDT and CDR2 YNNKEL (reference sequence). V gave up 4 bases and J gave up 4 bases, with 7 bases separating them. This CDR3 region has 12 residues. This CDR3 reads CASSLQRETQYF. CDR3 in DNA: TGTGCCAGCAGCCTCCAGCGAGAGACCCAGTACTTC.

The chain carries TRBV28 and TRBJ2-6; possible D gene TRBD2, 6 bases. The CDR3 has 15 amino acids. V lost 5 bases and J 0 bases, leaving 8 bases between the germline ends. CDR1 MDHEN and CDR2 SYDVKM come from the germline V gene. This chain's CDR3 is CASSMGGSGANVLTF. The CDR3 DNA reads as TGTGCCAGCAGTATGGGGGGCTCTGGGGCCAACGTCCTGACTTTC.

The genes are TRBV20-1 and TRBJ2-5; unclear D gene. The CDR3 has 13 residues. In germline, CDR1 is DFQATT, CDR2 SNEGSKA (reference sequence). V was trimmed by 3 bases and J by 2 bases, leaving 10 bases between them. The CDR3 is CSASLLVQETQYF. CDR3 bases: TGCAGTGCTAGTCTCCTAGTTCAAGAGACCCAGTACTTC.

The CDR3 here is CASSLFQGLAENQETQYF. The CDR3 DNA is TGTGCCAGCAGCTTATTCCAGGGACTAGCGGAAAACCAAGAGACCCAGTACTTC. This chain links TRBV7-9 with TRBJ2-5; 11 positions agree with TRBD2. V dropped 2 bases and J dropped 0; count of bases not matched to a gene: 8. The CDR3 is 18 residues long. Germline CDR1 reads SEHNR; CDR2 reads FQNEAQ (reference sequence).

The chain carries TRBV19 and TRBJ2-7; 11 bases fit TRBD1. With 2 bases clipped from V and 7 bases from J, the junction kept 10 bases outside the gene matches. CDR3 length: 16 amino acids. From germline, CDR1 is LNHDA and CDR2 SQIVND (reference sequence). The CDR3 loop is CASSIRRGQGAKEQYF. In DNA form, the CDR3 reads TGTGCCAGTAGTATAAGGAGAGGACAGGGGGCGAAAGAGCAGTACTTC.

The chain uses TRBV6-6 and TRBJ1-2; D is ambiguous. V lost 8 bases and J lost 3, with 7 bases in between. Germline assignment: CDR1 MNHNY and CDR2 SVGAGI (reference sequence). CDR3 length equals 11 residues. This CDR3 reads CASRRDYGYTF. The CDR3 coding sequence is TGTGCCAGCCGACGGGACTATGGCTACACCTTC.

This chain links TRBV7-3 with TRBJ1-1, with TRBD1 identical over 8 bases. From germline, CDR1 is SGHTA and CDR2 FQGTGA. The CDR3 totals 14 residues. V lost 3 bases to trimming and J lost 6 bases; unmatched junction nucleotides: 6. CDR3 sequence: CASSFDRGSAEAFF. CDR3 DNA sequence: TGTGCCAGCAGCTTCGACAGGGGTTCAGCTGAAGCTTTCTTT.

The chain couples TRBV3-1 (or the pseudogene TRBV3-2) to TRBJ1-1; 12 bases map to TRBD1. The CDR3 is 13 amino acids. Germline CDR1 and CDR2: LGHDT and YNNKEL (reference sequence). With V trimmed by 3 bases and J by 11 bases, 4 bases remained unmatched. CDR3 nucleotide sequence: TGTGCCAGCAGCCAGGGACAGGGGGCTGGGGCTTTCTTT. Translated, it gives CASSQGQGAGAFF.

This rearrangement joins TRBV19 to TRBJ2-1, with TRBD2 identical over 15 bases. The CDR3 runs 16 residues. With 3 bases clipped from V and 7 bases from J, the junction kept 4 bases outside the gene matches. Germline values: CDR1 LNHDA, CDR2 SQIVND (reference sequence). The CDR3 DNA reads TGTGCCAGTAGTATTTCCGGACTAGCGGGGGGGAATGAGCAGTTCTTC. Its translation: CASSISGLAGGNEQFF.

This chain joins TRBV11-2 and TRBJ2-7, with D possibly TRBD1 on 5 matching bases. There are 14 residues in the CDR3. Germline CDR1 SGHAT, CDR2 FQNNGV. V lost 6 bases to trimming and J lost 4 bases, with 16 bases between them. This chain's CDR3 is CASRNLRGGYEQYF. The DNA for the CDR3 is TGTGCCAGCAGAAACCTAAGGGGTGGTTACGAGCAGTACTTC.

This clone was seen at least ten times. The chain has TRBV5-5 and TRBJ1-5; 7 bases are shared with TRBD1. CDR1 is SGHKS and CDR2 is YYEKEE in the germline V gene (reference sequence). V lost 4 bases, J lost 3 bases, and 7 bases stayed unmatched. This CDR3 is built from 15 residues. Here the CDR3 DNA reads TGTGCCAGCAGCCTTGGACAGGCCTCCAATCAGCCCCAGCATTTT. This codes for CASSLGQASNQPQHF.

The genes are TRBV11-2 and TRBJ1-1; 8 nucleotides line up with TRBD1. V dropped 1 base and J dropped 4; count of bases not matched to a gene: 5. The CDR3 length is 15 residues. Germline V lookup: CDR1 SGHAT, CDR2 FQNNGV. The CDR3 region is CASSLVGQGGTEAFF. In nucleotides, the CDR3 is TGTGCCAGCAGCTTAGTTGGACAGGGAGGCACTGAAGCTTTCTTT. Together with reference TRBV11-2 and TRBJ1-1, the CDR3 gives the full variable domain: EAGVAQSPRYKIIEKRQSVAFWCNPISGHATLYWYQQILGQGPKLLIQFQNNGVVDDSQLPKDRFSAERLKGVDSTLKIQPAKLEDSAVYLCASSLVGQGGTEAFFGQGTRLTVV.

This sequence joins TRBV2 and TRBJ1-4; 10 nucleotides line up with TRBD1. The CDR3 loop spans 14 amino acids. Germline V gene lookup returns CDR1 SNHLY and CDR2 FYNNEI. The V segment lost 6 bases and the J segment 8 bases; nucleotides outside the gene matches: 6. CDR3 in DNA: TGTGCCAGCAGCTACCGGGACAGGGGAGAAAAACTGTTTTTT. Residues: CASSYRDRGEKLFF.

This CDR3 is CALRTSGGYEQYV. CDR3 bases: TGTGCCTTAAGGACTAGCGGGGGCTACGAGCAGTACGTC. V and J are TRBV28 and TRBJ2-7, with 13 bases lining up with TRBD2. CDR1 is MDHEN, CDR2 SYDVKM, per germline. CDR3 length: 13 residues. V gave up 11 bases and J gave up 3 bases; unmatched junction bases: 4.

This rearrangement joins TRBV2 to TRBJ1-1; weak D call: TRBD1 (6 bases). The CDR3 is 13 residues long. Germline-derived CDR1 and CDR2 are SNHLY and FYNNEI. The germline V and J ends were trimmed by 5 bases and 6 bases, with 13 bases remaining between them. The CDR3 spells CASSTRGLAEAFF. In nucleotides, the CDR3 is TGTGCCAGCAGTACCAGGGGCCTCGCTGAAGCTTTCTTT.

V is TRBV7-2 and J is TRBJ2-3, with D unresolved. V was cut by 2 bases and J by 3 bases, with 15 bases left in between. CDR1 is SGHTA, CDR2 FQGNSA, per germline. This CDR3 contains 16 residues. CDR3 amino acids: CASSLFFTSPTDTQYF. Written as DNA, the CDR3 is TGTGCCAGCAGCTTATTTTTTACTTCTCCAACAGATACGCAGTATTTT.

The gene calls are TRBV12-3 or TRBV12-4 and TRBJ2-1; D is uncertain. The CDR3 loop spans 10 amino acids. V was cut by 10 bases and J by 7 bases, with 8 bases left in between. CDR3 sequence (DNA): TGTGCCACCGTTCGGAATGAGCAGTTCTTC. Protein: CATVRNEQFF.

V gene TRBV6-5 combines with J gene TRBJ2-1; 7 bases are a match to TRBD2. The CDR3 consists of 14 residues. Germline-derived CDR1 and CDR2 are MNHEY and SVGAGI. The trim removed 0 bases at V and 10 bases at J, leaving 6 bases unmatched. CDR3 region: CASSYSGGSGEQFF. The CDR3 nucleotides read TGTGCCAGCAGTTACTCGGGGGGGTCGGGGGAGCAGTTCTTC.

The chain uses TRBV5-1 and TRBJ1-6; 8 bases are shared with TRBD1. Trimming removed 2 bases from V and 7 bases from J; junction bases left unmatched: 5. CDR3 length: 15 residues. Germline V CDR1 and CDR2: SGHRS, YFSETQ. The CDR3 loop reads CASSFRTGLNSPLHF. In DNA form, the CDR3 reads TGCGCCAGCAGCTTTAGGACAGGGCTGAATTCACCCCTCCACTTT.

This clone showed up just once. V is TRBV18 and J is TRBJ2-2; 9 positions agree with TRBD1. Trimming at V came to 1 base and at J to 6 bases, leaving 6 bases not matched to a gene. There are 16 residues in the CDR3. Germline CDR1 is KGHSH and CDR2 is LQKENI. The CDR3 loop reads CASSPLGQGGAGELFF. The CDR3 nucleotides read TGTGCCAGCTCACCACTGGGACAGGGAGGCGCCGGGGAGCTGTTTTTT.

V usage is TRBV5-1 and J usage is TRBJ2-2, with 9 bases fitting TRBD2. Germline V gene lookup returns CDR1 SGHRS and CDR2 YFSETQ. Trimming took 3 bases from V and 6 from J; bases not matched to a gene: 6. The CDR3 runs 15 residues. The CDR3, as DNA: TGCGCCAGCAGCTCCCGCGGGGGGGCGTCCGGGGAGCTGTTTTTT. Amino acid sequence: CASSSRGGASGELFF.

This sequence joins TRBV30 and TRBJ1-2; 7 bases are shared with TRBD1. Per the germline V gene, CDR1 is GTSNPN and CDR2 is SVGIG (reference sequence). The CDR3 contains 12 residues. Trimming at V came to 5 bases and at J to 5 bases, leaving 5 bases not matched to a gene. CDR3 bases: TGTGCCTGGGCCGGGACAGTATATGGCTACACCTTC. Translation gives CAWAGTVYGYTF.

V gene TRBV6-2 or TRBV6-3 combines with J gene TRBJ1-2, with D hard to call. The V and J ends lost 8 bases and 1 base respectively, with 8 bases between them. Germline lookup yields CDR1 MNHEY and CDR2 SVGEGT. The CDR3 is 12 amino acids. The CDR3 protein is CASGSLNYGYTF. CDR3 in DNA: TGTGCCAGCGGTTCTCTTAACTATGGCTACACCTTC.

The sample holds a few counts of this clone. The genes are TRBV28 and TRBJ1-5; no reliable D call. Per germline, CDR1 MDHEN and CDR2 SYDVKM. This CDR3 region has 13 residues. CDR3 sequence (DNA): TGTTTAGTTCATTCCGGGGTAACTCAGCCCCAGCATTTT. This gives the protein CLVHSGVTQPQHF.

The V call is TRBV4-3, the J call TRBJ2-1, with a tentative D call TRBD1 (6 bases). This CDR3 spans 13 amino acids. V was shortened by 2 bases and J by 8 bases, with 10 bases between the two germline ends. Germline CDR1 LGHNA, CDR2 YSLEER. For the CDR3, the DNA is TGCGCCAGCAGCCAAAACAGGGCGTATGAGCAGTTCTTC. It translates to CASSQNRAYEQFF.

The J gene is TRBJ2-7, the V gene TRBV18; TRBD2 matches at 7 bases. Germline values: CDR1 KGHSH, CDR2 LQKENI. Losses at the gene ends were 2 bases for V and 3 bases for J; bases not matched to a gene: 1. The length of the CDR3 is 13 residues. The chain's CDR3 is CASSPTGGYEQYV. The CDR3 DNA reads TGTGCCAGCTCACCAACGGGGGGCTACGAGCAGTACGTC.

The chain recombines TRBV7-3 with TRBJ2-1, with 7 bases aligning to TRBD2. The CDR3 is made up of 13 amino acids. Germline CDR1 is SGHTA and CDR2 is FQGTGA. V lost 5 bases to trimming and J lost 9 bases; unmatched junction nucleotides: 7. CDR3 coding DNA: TGTGCCAGCAGCCCGCAAGGGGAGGGTGAGCAGTTCTTC. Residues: CASSPQGEGEQFF.

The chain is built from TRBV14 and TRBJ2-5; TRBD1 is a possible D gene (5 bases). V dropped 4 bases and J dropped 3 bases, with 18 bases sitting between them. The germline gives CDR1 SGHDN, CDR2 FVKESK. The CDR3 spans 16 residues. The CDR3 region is CASSLLRAGREETQYF. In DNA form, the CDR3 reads TGTGCCAGCAGCCTATTAAGGGCAGGGCGCGAAGAGACCCAGTACTTC.

CDR3 sequence: CSVAGTGGQETQYF. The CDR3 DNA is TGCAGCGTTGCCGGGACAGGGGGCCAAGAGACCCAGTACTTC. V usage is TRBV29-1 and J usage is TRBJ2-5; TRBD1 agrees at 11 bases. Germline loops: CDR1 SQVTM, CDR2 ANQGSEA. The CDR3 totals 14 residues. V shed 4 bases, J shed 1 base, and the junction held 2 bases outside the gene matches.